The next 27 T cell receptor beta chains were all read from a single sample in a study of shared clonotypes between healthy human individuals. Generated by immunoSEQ multiplex PCR, the TCRdb table keeps only in-frame clones and is missing some. Here the sample spans millions of clones, roughly 96% being singletons. Sequencing was done on a sample of naive CD4+ T cells sorted from blood. Subset meaning: CD45RA+ positively selected. The receptors here all came from a man aged 18-30 years in good health.

The chain is built from TRBV15 and TRBJ2-2, with 7 nucleotides matching TRBD1. J lost 4 bases, V lost 1 base, and 6 bases had no gene match. This CDR3 is built from 16 residues. Germline V gene lookup returns CDR1 LNHNV and CDR2 YYDKDF (reference sequence). The CDR3 region has the DNA TGTGCCACCAGCAGAGGCACCGGGACAGTCACCGGGGAGCTGTTTTTT. Residues: CATSRGTGTVTGELFF.

In regard to this clone: The sample holds other DNA sequences that translate to the same CDR3. V gene TRBV5-1 combines with J gene TRBJ2-7, with D unclear. Germline CDR1 SGHRS, CDR2 YFSETQ. V was shortened by 2 bases and J by 5 bases, with 5 bases between the two germline ends. The CDR3 has 11 amino acids. This chain's CDR3 is CASSFGNEQYF. CDR3 coding DNA: TGCGCCAGCAGCTTCGGTAACGAGCAGTACTTC.

The chain is built from TRBV2 and TRBJ2-1; 15 positions agree with TRBD2. Trimming at V came to 2 bases and at J to 2 bases, leaving 4 bases not matched to a gene. CDR1 is SNHLY, CDR2 FYNNEI, per germline. The CDR3 loop spans 18 amino acids. CDR3 loop: CASSEIGLAGGAYNEQFF. The CDR3 DNA reads TGTGCCAGCAGTGAAATAGGACTAGCGGGAGGGGCCTACAATGAGCAGTTCTTC.

The chain uses TRBV30 and TRBJ1-4; no definite D call. This CDR3 contains 14 residues. V dropped 1 base and J dropped 7 bases, with 13 bases sitting between them. The V gene's germline CDR1 is GTSNPN and CDR2 SVGIG (reference sequence). The CDR3 DNA sequence: TGTGCCTGGAGTGAAGAGGGAGCGGGTGAAAAACTGTTTTTT. Protein: CAWSEEGAGEKLFF.

This clone showed up just once. The V call is TRBV4-1, the J call TRBJ1-1, with no clear D. Trimming shortened V by 4 bases and J by 7 bases, and 19 bases separated the two germline ends. The CDR3 length is 15 residues. Germline V lookup: CDR1 MGHRA, CDR2 YSYEKL. CDR3 sequence reads: CASSPVSFLVGEAFF. CDR3 in DNA: TGCGCCAGCAGCCCCGTGTCCTTCCTCGTGGGTGAAGCTTTCTTT.

The rearrangement links TRBV4-1 to TRBJ2-2; TRBD1 agrees at 8 bases. This CDR3 has 18 residues. V lost 1 base and J lost 4; bases outside the gene matches: 11. The germline V gene encodes CDR1 MGHRA and CDR2 YSYEKL. The CDR3 sequence: CASSQVMARTGSTGELFF. CDR3 sequence (DNA): TGCGCCAGCAGCCAAGTGATGGCTAGGACAGGGTCCACCGGGGAGCTGTTTTTT.

V and J are TRBV5-6 and TRBJ2-5; a possible D gene is TRBD1 (6 bases). V gave up 5 bases and J gave up 1 base, with 12 bases separating them. The CDR3 runs 14 residues. Per germline, CDR1 SGHDT and CDR2 YYEEEE. The CDR3 bases are TGTGCCAGCAGATATACAGGGTTCCAAGAGACCCAGTACTTC. Amino acids: CASRYTGFQETQYF.

The V call is TRBV11-2, the J call TRBJ2-1; D possibly corresponds to TRBD2 (7 bases). V shed 1 base and J shed 4 bases, with 17 bases lying between them. Germline CDR1 and CDR2: SGHAT and FQNNGV. CDR3 size: 17 residues. Here the CDR3 reads CASSLAGGKGEYNEQFF. The DNA of the CDR3 is TGTGCCAGCAGCTTAGCGGGAGGTAAGGGGGAGTACAATGAGCAGTTCTTC.

This clone appeared a few times. This rearrangement joins TRBV6-1 to TRBJ1-5; a possible D gene is TRBD1 (5 bases). V gave up 6 bases and J gave up 4 bases, with 13 bases separating them. The CDR3 consists of 14 residues. Germline loops: CDR1 MNHNS, CDR2 SASEGT. The CDR3 spells CASRATAGNQPQHF. The CDR3 DNA sequence: TGTGCCAGCAGAGCCACCGCAGGGAATCAGCCCCAGCATTTT.

CDR3 residues: CASSRLAGGRDEQFF. DNA for the CDR3: TGTGCCAGCAGTCGGTTAGCGGGAGGAAGGGATGAGCAGTTCTTC. The chain employs TRBV2 and TRBJ2-1; 10 bases agree with TRBD2. V gave up 5 bases and J gave up 8 bases; unmatched junction bases: 9. From germline, CDR1 is SNHLY and CDR2 FYNNEI. The length of the CDR3 is 15 residues.

This clone has just one count. This chain joins TRBV30 and TRBJ2-3, with a possible D match to TRBD2 (7 bases). Trimming took off 7 bases at V and 4 bases at J, with 21 bases between the two ends. Germline V gene sequence: CDR1 GTSNPN, CDR2 SVGIG (reference sequence). This CDR3 has 15 amino acids. The CDR3 region has the DNA TGTGCCTCTACTCCCATCCGGGGGGCCTCAGATACGCAGTATTTT. Translating gives CASTPIRGASDTQYF.

The chain couples TRBV30 to TRBJ1-6, with D perhaps TRBD1 (5 bases). Germline assignment: CDR1 GTSNPN and CDR2 SVGIG (reference sequence). Trimming left V 2 bases short and J 10 bases short, with 12 bases between. The CDR3 contains 13 residues. The CDR3 loop reads CAWSIQGDSPLHF. The CDR3 DNA is TGTGCCTGGAGTATTCAGGGAGACTCACCCCTCCACTTT. Supplemented by reference TRBV30 and TRBJ1-6, the full variable domain reads SQTIHQWPATLVQPVGSPLSLECTVEGTSNPNLYWYRQAAGRGLQLLFYSVGIGQISSEVPQNLSASRPQDRQFILSSKKLLLSDSGFYLCAWSIQGDSPLHFGNGTRLTVT.

The chain joins TRBV2 to TRBJ1-6, with 12 bases fitting TRBD1. Germline loops: CDR1 SNHLY, CDR2 FYNNEI. The V and J ends lost 2 bases and 10 bases, in that order; junction bases with no gene match: 6. CDR3 size: 16 residues. In DNA form, the CDR3 reads TGTGCCAGCAGTGAAACGGGACAGGGGGCGTTATCACCCCTCCACTTT. Its protein product is CASSETGQGALSPLHF.

This clone was counted a single time. The chain employs TRBV29-1 and TRBJ2-1; D uncertain. The CDR3 covers 15 residues. The ends were cut back, 4 bases at V and 2 bases at J, with 15 bases in the middle. Germline V gives CDR1 SQVTM, CDR2 ANQGSEA. In DNA form, the CDR3 reads TGCAGCGTTGGGATGCTCCTCCTTCCCTACAATGAGCAGTTCTTC. Amino acids: CSVGMLLLPYNEQFF.

This sequence joins TRBV7-9 and TRBJ2-7; 9 bases are a match to TRBD1. CDR1 SEHNR and CDR2 FQNEAQ come from the germline V gene (reference sequence). The CDR3 has 18 amino acids. V was pared by 5 bases and J by 1 base, with 15 bases of the junction left unmatched. The CDR3: CASSIGPGQGPPSYEQYF. The CDR3 region has the DNA TGTGCCAGCAGCATAGGACCGGGACAGGGACCCCCTTCCTACGAGCAGTACTTC.

The chain combines TRBV10-2 with TRBJ2-7; 8 bases are shared with TRBD1. The ends lost 6 bases at V and 6 bases at J; junction bases unmatched: 16. This CDR3 is built from 16 residues. The germline CDR1 and CDR2 sequences are WSHSY and SAAADI. For the CDR3, the DNA is TGCGCCAGCAGAGTAATGGGACAGGTGGGGAAAGGCGAGCAGTACTTC. Translating it yields CASRVMGQVGKGEQYF.

The genes are TRBV4-3 and TRBJ1-3; D is perhaps TRBD1 (5 bases). Trimming stripped 0 bases from V and 7 bases from J, with 16 bases between. Germline V lookup: CDR1 LGHNA, CDR2 YSLEER. The CDR3 spans 16 residues. The CDR3: CASSQDGGLERNTIYF. CDR3 sequence (DNA): TGCGCCAGCAGCCAAGACGGGGGACTCGAAAGGAACACCATATATTTT.

The chain is built from TRBV7-8 and TRBJ2-1; 12 bases line up with TRBD2. V lost 5 bases to trimming and J lost 7 bases; unmatched junction nucleotides: 9. CDR1 is SGHVS and CDR2 is FQNEAQ in the germline V gene. CDR3 length: 16 residues. In DNA, the CDR3 is TGTGCCAGCAGCGATCGACTAGCGGGAGTCATTAATGAGCAGTTCTTC. Amino acids: CASSDRLAGVINEQFF.

This chain links TRBV5-1 with TRBJ2-7, with 9 bases identical to TRBD1. The CDR3 covers 16 residues. V was clipped by 4 bases and J by 6 bases; unmatched bases: 14. Per germline, CDR1 SGHRS and CDR2 YFSETQ. The CDR3 loop is CASSRSGTGLASEQYF. CDR3 DNA sequence: TGCGCCAGCAGCAGAAGCGGGACAGGGTTGGCGAGCGAGCAGTACTTC.

The genes are TRBV5-1 and TRBJ2-2; 11 bases match TRBD2. The ends lost 0 bases at V and 4 bases at J; junction bases unmatched: 5. Looked up from germline, CDR1 is SGHRS and CDR2 is YFSETQ. This CDR3 is 17 amino acids long. In DNA, the CDR3 is TGCGCCAGCAGCTTGGGCCGGCTAGCGGGAGGCACCGGGGAGCTGTTTTTT. Translated: CASSLGRLAGGTGELFF. Drawing the rest from reference TRBV5-1 and TRBJ2-2, the complete variable domain is KAGVTQTPRYLIKTRGQQVTLSCSPISGHRSVSWYQQTPGQGLQFLFEYFSETQRNKGNFPGRFSGRQFSNSRSEMNVSTLELGDSALYLCASSLGRLAGGTGELFFGEGSRLTVL.

J is TRBJ2-7 and V is TRBV5-4; 7 nucleotides align to TRBD1. Germline CDR1 reads SGHNT; CDR2 reads YYREEE (reference sequence). The V and J ends lost 2 bases and 1 base, in that order; junction bases with no gene match: 9. This CDR3 comprises 16 residues. The CDR3 region is CASSLNPGTDSYEQYF. For the CDR3, the DNA is TGTGCCAGCAGCTTAAACCCCGGGACAGATTCCTACGAGCAGTACTTC.

The chain recombines TRBV29-1 with TRBJ2-7, with 11 positions matching TRBD1. V lost 3 bases, J lost 6 bases, and 7 bases stayed unmatched. The germline V gene encodes CDR1 SQVTM and CDR2 ANQGSEA. The CDR3 is made up of 14 amino acids. In DNA form, the CDR3 reads TGCAGCGTTGACATGGGGACAGGGGGTCTCGAGCAGTACTTC. It specifies CSVDMGTGGLEQYF.

The chain employs TRBV10-3 and TRBJ2-7, with 7 bases that match TRBD1. The CDR3 totals 14 residues. Looked up from germline, CDR1 is ENHRY and CDR2 is SYGVKD. The ends lost 6 bases at V and 2 bases at J; junction bases unmatched: 7. The CDR3 coding sequence is TGTGCCATCAGCCCGGGACAGCAGGCCTACGAGCAGTACTTC. Translated: CAISPGQQAYEQYF.

The chain employs TRBV11-3 and TRBJ2-3, with TRBD2 identical over 14 bases. This CDR3 spans 16 amino acids. Germline CDR1 and CDR2: SGHNT and YENEEA. The ends lost 0 bases at V and 5 bases at J; junction bases unmatched: 1. DNA for the CDR3: TGTGCCAGCAGCTTAGACGGGACTAGCGGGGGAGATACGCAGTATTTT. This codes for CASSLDGTSGGDTQYF.

The chain employs TRBV6-5 and TRBJ1-2; tentative D call: TRBD1 (6 bases). The length of the CDR3 is 13 residues. Germline lookup yields CDR1 MNHEY and CDR2 SVGAGI. V dropped 8 bases and J dropped 5 bases, with 15 bases sitting between them. CDR3 nucleotides: TGTGCCAGCGCAGGGGCAGAAGTATATGGCTACACCTTC. Its translation is CASAGAEVYGYTF.

The chain joins TRBV10-3 to TRBJ2-1, with D tentatively TRBD2 (6 bases). The length of the CDR3 is 12 residues. With 4 bases removed from V and 6 bases from J, the gap between germline ends came to 7 bases. Looked up from germline, CDR1 is ENHRY and CDR2 is SYGVKD. CDR3 in amino acids: CAISGTTNEQFF. In DNA form, the CDR3 reads TGTGCCATCAGTGGGACTACCAATGAGCAGTTCTTC.

The CDR3 DNA follows: TGTGCCAGCAGTCCCCTCCGGGAGGGAGAGACCCAGTACTTC. This gives the protein CASSPLREGETQYF. The chain combines TRBV6-1 with TRBJ2-5; 8 nucleotides line up with TRBD2. CDR3 length: 14 amino acids. V gave up 5 bases and J gave up 4 bases; unmatched junction bases: 6. Germline V CDR1 and CDR2: MNHNS, SASEGT.